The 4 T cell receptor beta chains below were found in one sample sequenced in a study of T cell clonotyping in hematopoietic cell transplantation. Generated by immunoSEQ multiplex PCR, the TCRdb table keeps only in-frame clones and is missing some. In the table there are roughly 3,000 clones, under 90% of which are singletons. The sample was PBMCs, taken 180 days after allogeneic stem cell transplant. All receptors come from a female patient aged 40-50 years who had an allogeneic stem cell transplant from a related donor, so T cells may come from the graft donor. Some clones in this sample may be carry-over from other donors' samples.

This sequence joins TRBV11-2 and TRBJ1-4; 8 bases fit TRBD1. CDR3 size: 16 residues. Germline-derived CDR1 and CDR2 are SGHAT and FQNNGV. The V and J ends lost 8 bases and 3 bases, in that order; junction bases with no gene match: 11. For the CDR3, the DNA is TGTGCCAGCGGCCAGGACAGGGTTAGAGCTAATGAAAAACTGTTTTTT. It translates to CASGQDRVRANEKLFF.

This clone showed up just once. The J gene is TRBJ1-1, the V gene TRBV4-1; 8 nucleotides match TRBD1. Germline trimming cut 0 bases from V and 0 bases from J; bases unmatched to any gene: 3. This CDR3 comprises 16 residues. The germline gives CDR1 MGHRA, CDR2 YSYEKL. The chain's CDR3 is CASSQERDRLNTEAFF. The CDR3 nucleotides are TGCGCCAGCAGCCAAGAAAGGGACAGGCTGAACACTGAAGCTTTCTTT.

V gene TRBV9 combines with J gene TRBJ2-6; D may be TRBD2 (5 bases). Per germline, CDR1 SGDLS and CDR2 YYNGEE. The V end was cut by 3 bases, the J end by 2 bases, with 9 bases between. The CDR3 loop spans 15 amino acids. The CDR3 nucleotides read TGTGCCAGCAGCGAGAGGGCACCTGGGGCCAACGTCCTGACTTTC. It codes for CASSERAPGANVLTF.

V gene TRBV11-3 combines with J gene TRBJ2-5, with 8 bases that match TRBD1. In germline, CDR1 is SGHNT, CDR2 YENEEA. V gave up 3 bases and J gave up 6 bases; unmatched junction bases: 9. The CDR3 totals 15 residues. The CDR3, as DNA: TGTGCCAGCAGCTTTCCGGACAGGGCCGCGAAGACCCAGTACTTC. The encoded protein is CASSFPDRAAKTQYF.